The 6 T cell receptor beta chains presented below share a single source sample, sequenced in a study of chemoradiotherapy in HPV16-positive cancers. Only in-frame clones appear in the TCRdb table, and some are missing; sequencing was by immunoSEQ multiplex PCR. The table shows 13,000 to 15,000 clones, with nearly 70% occurring only once. Sample collection was performed from a patient who underwent chemoradiotherapy. Every receptor here comes from a human donor with HPV-associated anogenital cancer.

Notes on this clone: The junction does not match germline at one end; this may be a read error. The rearrangement joins TRBV6-1 to TRBJ1-2; 7 bases line up with TRBD1. CDR1 and CDR2 from the germline V gene are MNHNS and SASEGT. The CDR3 is made up of 11 amino acids. CDR3 sequence: CASSESRQGVF. In DNA, the CDR3 is TGTGCCAGCAGTGAATCCCGACAGGGAGTCTTC.

The chain carries TRBV6-6 and TRBJ2-1; D is ambiguous. V was cut by 3 bases and J by 4 bases, with 13 bases left in between. This CDR3 has 15 amino acids. Looked up from germline, CDR1 is MNHNY and CDR2 is SVGAGI (reference sequence). CDR3 DNA: TGTGCCAGCAGTTATCCCCAGCTGGGATACAATGAGCAGTTCTTC. Its protein is CASSYPQLGYNEQFF.

The V and J genes are TRBV7-8 and TRBJ2-5, with a tentative D call TRBD2 (7 bases). Trimming pared 4 bases from V and 5 bases from J, leaving 17 bases between. Per the germline V gene, CDR1 is SGHVS and CDR2 is FQNEAQ. The CDR3 runs 15 residues. The CDR3 region has the DNA TGTGCCAGCAGCTCCACCTGGGGGGGCGAGGAGACCCAGTACTTC. It yields the protein CASSSTWGGEETQYF.

The chain recombines TRBV2 with TRBJ1-1; a possible D gene is TRBD1 (5 bases). This CDR3 region has 14 residues. In germline, CDR1 is SNHLY, CDR2 FYNNEI. V was trimmed by 3 bases and J by 1 base, leaving 9 bases between them. CDR3 in DNA: TGTGCCAGCAGTGAGCTGGGGGGGAACACTGAAGCTTTCTTT. Its translation: CASSELGGNTEAFF.

The V gene is TRBV19, the J gene TRBJ1-2; a weak D match, TRBD1 (5 bases). This CDR3 comprises 11 residues. Germline V gene sequence: CDR1 LNHDA, CDR2 SQIVND (reference sequence). The germline V and J ends were trimmed by 10 bases and 3 bases, with 9 bases remaining between them. The CDR3 DNA follows: TGTGCCATCGGGGACTACTATGGCTACACCTTC. It yields the protein CAIGDYYGYTF.

The genes are TRBV5-1 and TRBJ1-1, with D unclear. The germline CDR1 and CDR2 sequences are SGHRS and YFSETQ. The CDR3 loop spans 14 amino acids. Trimming shortened V by 4 bases and J by 0 bases, and 10 bases separated the two germline ends. CDR3 coding DNA: TGCGCCAGCAGCCCCCTCGGCCTGAACACTGAAGCTTTCTTT. As protein: CASSPLGLNTEAFF.